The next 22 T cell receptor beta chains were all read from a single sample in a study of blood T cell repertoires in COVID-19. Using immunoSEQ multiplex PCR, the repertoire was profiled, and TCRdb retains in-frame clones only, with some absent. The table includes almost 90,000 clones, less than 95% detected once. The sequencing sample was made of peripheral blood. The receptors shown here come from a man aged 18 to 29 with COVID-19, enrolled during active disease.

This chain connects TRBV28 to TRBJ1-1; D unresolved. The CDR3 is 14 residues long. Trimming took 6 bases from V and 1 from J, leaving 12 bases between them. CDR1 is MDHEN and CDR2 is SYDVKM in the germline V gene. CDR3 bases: TGTGCCAGCAGCTTTGGGCAGTCGAACACTGAAGCTTTCTTT. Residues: CASSFGQSNTEAFF. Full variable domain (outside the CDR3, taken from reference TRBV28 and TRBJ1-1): DVKVTQSSRYLVKRTGEKVFLECVQDMDHENMFWYRQDPGLGLRLIYFSYDVKMKEKGDIPEGYSVSREKKERFSLILESASTNQTSMYLCASSFGQSNTEAFFGQGTRLTVV.

The CDR3 region is CASRSTSGNNEQYF. Here the CDR3 DNA reads TGTGCCAGCAGGTCGACTAGCGGGAACAACGAGCAGTACTTC. J is TRBJ2-7 and V is TRBV11-2; 11 bases match TRBD2. Germline CDR1 reads SGHAT; CDR2 reads FQNNGV. V lost 6 bases and J lost 5; bases outside the gene matches: 6. This CDR3 is 14 amino acids long.

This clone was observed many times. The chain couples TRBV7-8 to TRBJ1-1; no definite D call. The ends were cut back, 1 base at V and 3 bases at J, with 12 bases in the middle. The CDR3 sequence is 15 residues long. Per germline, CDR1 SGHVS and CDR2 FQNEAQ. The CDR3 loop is CASSLGTVRDTEAFF. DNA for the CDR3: TGTGCCAGCAGCTTAGGAACAGTCCGTGACACTGAAGCTTTCTTT.

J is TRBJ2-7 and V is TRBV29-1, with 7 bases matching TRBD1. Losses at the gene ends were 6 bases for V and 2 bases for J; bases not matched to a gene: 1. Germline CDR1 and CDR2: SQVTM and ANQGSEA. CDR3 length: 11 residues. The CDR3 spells CSVGTAYEQYF. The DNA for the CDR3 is TGCAGCGTAGGGACAGCCTACGAGCAGTACTTC.

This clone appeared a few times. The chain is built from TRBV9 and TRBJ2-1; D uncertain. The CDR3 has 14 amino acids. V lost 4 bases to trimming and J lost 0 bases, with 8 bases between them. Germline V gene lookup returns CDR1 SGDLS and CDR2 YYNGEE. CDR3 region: CASSPRSSYNEQFF. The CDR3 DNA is TGTGCCAGCAGCCCCCGGAGCTCCTACAATGAGCAGTTCTTC.

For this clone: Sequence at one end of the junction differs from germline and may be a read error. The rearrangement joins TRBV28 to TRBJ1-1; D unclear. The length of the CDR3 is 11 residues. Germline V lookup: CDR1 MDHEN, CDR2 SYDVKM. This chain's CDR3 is CASTETRRVFF. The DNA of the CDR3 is TGTGCCAGCACCGAGACCCGGAGGGTGTTTTTT.

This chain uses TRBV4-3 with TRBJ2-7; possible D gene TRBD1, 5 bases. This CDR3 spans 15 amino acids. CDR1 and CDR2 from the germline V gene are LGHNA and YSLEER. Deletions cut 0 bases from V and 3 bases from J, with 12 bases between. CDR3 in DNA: TGCGCCAGCAGCCAAGATTCAGGGTTGGTCTACGAGCAGTACTTC. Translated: CASSQDSGLVYEQYF.

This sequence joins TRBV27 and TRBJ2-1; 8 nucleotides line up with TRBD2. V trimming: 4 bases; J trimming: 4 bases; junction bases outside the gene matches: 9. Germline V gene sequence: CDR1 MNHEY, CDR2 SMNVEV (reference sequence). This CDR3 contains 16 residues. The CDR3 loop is CASSWFGRASYNEQFF. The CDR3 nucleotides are TGTGCCAGCAGTTGGTTCGGGAGGGCCTCATACAATGAGCAGTTCTTC.

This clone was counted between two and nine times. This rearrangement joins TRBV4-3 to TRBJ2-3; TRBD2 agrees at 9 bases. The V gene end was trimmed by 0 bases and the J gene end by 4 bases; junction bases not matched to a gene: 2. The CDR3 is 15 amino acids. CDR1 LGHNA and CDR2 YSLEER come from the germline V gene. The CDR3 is CASSQDLAGSDTQYF. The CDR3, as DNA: TGCGCCAGCAGCCAAGATCTAGCGGGATCAGATACGCAGTATTTT.

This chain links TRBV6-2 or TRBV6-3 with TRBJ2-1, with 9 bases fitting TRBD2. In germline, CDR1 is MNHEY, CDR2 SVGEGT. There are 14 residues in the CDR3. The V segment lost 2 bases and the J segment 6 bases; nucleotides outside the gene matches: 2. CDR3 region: CASSYGGRANEQFF. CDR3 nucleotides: TGTGCCAGCAGTTACGGCGGGAGGGCCAATGAGCAGTTCTTC.

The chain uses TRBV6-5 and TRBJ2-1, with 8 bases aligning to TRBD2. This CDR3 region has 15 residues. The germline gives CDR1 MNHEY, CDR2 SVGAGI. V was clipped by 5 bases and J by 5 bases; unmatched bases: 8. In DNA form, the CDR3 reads TGTGCCAGCAGTAAACGGACTAGCTCGGACAATGAGCAGTTCTTC. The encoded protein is CASSKRTSSDNEQFF.

The CDR3 nucleotides read TGTGCCAGCAGCCAAAACAGGGCCTCCGGGGCCAACGTCCTGACTTTC. It translates to CASSQNRASGANVLTF. The rearrangement links TRBV4-2 to TRBJ2-6, with D perhaps TRBD1 (6 bases). V was clipped by 2 bases and J by 4 bases, with 12 bases between them. Per the germline V gene, CDR1 is LGHNA and CDR2 is YNFKEQ. The CDR3 length is 16 residues.

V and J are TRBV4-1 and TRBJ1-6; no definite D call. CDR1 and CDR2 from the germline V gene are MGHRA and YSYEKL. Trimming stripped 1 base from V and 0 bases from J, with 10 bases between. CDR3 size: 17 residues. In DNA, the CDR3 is TGCGCCAGCAGCCAAGGTTACCCGAGCTCCTATAATTCACCCCTCCACTTT. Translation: CASSQGYPSSYNSPLHF.

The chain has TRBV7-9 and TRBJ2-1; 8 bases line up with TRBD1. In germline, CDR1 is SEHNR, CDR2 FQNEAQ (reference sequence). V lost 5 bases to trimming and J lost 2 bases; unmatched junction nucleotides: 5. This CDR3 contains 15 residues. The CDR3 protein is CASSPWTGTYNEQFF. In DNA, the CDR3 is TGTGCCAGCAGCCCATGGACAGGGACCTACAATGAGCAGTTCTTC.

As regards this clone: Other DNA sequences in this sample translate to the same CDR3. CDR3 in DNA: TGCGCCAGCAGCACGGGACAGGGGAACACTGAAGCTTTCTTT. Amino acid sequence: CASSTGQGNTEAFF. This chain links TRBV5-1 with TRBJ1-1; TRBD1 matches at 9 bases. J was trimmed by 1 base and V by 4 bases; bases with no gene match: 2. CDR3 size: 14 residues. Germline CDR1 reads SGHRS; CDR2 reads YFSETQ.

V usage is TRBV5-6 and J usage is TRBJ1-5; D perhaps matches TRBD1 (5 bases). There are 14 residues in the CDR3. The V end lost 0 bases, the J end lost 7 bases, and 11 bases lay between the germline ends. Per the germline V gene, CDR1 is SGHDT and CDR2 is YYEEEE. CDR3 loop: CASSLGPGYQPQHF. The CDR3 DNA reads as TGTGCCAGCAGCTTGGGGCCAGGGTACCAGCCCCAGCATTTT.

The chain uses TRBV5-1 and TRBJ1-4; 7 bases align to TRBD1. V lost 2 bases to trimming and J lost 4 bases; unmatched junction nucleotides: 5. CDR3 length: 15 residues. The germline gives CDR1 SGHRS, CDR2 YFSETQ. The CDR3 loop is CASSFGDRVNEKLFF. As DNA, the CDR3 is TGCGCCAGCAGCTTCGGAGACAGGGTTAATGAAAAACTGTTTTTT.

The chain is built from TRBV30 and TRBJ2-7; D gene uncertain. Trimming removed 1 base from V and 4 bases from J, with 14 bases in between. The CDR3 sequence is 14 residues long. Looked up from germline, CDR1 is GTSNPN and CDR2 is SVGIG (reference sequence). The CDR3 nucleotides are TGTGCCTGGAGTGGTCGTCCTAGGAATTACGAGCAGTACTTC. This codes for CAWSGRPRNYEQYF.

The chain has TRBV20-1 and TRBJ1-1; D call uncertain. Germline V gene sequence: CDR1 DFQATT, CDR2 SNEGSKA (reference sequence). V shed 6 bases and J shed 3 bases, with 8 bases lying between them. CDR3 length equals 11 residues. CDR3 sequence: CSARRDTEAFF. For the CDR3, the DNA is TGCAGTGCCAGACGGGACACTGAAGCTTTCTTT.

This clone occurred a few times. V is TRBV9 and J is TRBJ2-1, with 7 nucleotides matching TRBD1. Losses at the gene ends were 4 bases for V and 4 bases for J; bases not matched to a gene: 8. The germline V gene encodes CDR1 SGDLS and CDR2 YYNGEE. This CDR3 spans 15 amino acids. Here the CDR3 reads CASSIGDSVYNEQFF. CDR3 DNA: TGTGCCAGCAGCATAGGGGACAGCGTATACAATGAGCAGTTCTTC.

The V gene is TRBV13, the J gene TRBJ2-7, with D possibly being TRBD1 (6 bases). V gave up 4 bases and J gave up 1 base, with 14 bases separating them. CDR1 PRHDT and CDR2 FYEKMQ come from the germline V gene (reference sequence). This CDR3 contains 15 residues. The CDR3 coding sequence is TGTGCCAGCAGCTCCACAGGGTCAATATCCTACGAGCAGTACTTC. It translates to CASSSTGSISYEQYF.

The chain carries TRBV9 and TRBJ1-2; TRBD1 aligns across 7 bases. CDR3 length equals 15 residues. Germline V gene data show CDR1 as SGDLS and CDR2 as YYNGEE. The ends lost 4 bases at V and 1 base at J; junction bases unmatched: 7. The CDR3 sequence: CASSTNTGDNYGYTF. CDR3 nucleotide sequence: TGTGCCAGCAGCACTAACACAGGGGATAACTATGGCTACACCTTC.